This TCR beta chain derives from a study of T-cell reconstitution after alpha-beta-depleted transplantation in children. Findings and limits, study-wide: At around two months after transplant, the alpha-beta T cells were reportedly derived from several hundred expanded clones that came from non-depleted graft cells. The origin of high day-60 TCRbeta diversity in some patients lay in surviving recipient T cells and thymic progenitors.

The germline V and J ends were trimmed by 1 base and 10 bases, with 17 bases remaining between them. CDR3 length: 16 amino acids. Germline loops: CDR1 SGHVS, CDR2 FQNEAQ. On this clonotype itself: As yet, its antigen is unknown.

Using unique molecular identifiers, the investigators prepared the TCRbeta library. Via MiXCR, TCRdb re-called the PCR reads, giving one row per CDR3 protein. This sample has a few hundred thousand distinct CDR3 sequences, with more than 20% found just once. The chain has TRBV7-8 and TRBJ1-6; the D gene is possibly TRBD1 (6 bases). The input for sequencing was PBMCs, taken before TCRalphabeta/CD19-depleted stem cell transplant. This sequence was found in a boy under two years old with Wiskott-Aldrich syndrome, due to receive a stem cell transplant. The CDR3 is CASSLEGGPGGSPLHF. The CDR3 DNA is TGTGCCAGCAGCTTAGAGGGGGGTCCCGGGGGCTCACCCCTCCACTTT. Full variable domain (missing parts from reference TRBV7-8 and TRBJ1-6): GAGVSQSPRYKVAKRGQDVALRCDPISGHVSLFWYQQALGQGPEFLTYFQNEAQLDKSGLPSDRFFAERPEGSVSTLKIQRTQQEDSAVYLCASSLEGGPGGSPLHFGNGTRLTVT.